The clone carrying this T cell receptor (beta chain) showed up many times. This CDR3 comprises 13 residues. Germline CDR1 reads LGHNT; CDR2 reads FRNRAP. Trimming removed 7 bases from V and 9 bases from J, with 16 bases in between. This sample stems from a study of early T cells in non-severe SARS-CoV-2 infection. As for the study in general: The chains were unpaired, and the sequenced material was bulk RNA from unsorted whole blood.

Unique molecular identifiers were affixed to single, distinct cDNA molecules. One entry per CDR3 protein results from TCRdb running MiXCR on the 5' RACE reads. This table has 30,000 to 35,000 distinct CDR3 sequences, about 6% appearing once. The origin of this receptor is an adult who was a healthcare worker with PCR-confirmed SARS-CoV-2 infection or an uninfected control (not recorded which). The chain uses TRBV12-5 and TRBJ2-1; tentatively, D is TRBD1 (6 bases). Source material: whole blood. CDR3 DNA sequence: TGTGCTAGTGCCATAGACCAGGGGCGTGAGCAGTTCTTC. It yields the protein CASAIDQGREQFF.